These 9 T cell receptor beta chains came from one sample sequenced in a study of vaccination and CD4 T cells after COVID-19. TCRdb reanalysed the PCR reads using MiXCR and keeps one entry per CDR3 protein. There are more than 20,000 distinct CDR3 sequences in the sample; 45% to 55% occur only once, and 0.85% to 1.2% lies in the top ten. This specimen was CD4+ T cells from blood, taken before SARS-CoV-2 vaccination. All receptors derive from a human donor who had recovered from COVID-19.

The V gene is TRBV15, the J gene TRBJ1-1, with unresolved D. The germline gives CDR1 LNHNV, CDR2 YYDKDF (reference sequence). This CDR3 spans 12 amino acids. Between the trimmed V and J ends, which lost 2 bases and 8 bases, there was a span of 9 bases. CDR3 in amino acids: CATSRRDVEAFF. The CDR3 DNA is TGTGCCACCAGCAGAAGGGATGTCGAAGCTTTCTTT.

This rearrangement joins TRBV7-2 to TRBJ2-5, with 13 bases identical to TRBD2. The junction had 10 bases not matched to a gene; V was cut back by 1 base and J by 5 bases. Germline V lookup: CDR1 SGHTA, CDR2 FQGNSA. The CDR3 extends over 18 amino acids. The CDR3 nucleotides are TGTGCCAGCAGCTTAGTACTAGCGGGAGGGCCAGTGGAGGAGACCCAGTACTTC. This sequence encodes CASSLVLAGGPVEETQYF. The entire variable domain, with the rest obtained from reference TRBV7-2 and TRBJ2-5, is as follows: GAGVSQSPSNKVTEKGKDVELRCDPISGHTALYWYRQSLGQGLEFLIYFQGNSAPDKSGLPSDRFSAERTGGSVSTLTIQRTQQEDSAVYLCASSLVLAGGPVEETQYFGPGTRLLVL.

This clonotype has more than one count but fewer than ten. The V gene is TRBV15, the J gene TRBJ1-2; D uncertain. The germline CDR1 and CDR2 sequences are LNHNV and YYDKDF (reference sequence). This CDR3 spans 16 amino acids. Trimming took 1 base from V and 2 from J, leaving 14 bases between them. This CDR3 is CATSRGRQVPNYGYTF. DNA for the CDR3: TGTGCCACCAGCAGAGGGAGGCAGGTCCCGAACTATGGCTACACCTTC.

This chain uses TRBV2 with TRBJ2-7; 7 nucleotides match TRBD1. CDR1 and CDR2 from the germline V gene are SNHLY and FYNNEI. The V and J ends lost 6 bases and 4 bases, in that order; junction bases with no gene match: 3. The CDR3 totals 12 residues. CDR3 sequence (DNA): TGTGCCAGCAGCCGACAGGGTTACGAGCAGTACTTC. Amino acid sequence: CASSRQGYEQYF.

V usage is TRBV6-1 and J usage is TRBJ2-7; D may be TRBD2 (6 bases). The germline CDR1 and CDR2 sequences are MNHNS and SASEGT. The V end was cut by 6 bases, the J end by 4 bases, with 16 bases between. CDR3 length: 14 residues. CDR3 sequence reads: CASRKAGAGYEQYF. The CDR3 DNA is TGTGCCAGCAGAAAAGCGGGTGCTGGGTACGAGCAGTACTTC.

The rearrangement uses TRBV6-1 and TRBJ1-1, with TRBD1 matching 10 bases. The CDR3 consists of 12 residues. Trimming took 4 bases from V and 7 from J; bases not matched to a gene: 0. Germline lookup yields CDR1 MNHNS and CDR2 SASEGT. The CDR3 DNA follows: TGTGCCAGCAGTGGGACAGGGGGTGAAGCTTTCTTT. It translates to CASSGTGGEAFF.

The V call is TRBV6-2 or TRBV6-3, the J call TRBJ2-5, with 7 bases that match TRBD1. Trimming took 2 bases from V and 5 from J; bases not matched to a gene: 5. In germline, CDR1 is MNHEY, CDR2 SVGEGT. The CDR3 runs to 14 residues. CDR3 sequence: CASSYTDRRETQYF. CDR3 nucleotide sequence: TGTGCCAGCAGTTACACGGACAGGAGGGAGACCCAGTACTTC.

The chain couples TRBV7-2 to TRBJ2-5; 13 bases match TRBD2. CDR1 and CDR2 (germline): SGHTA, FQGNSA. Germline trimming cut 1 base from V and 5 bases from J; bases unmatched to any gene: 10. This CDR3 contains 18 residues. The CDR3: CASSLGGTSGTPRETQYF. In nucleotides, the CDR3 is TGTGCCAGCAGCTTAGGAGGGACTAGCGGGACCCCGCGGGAGACCCAGTACTTC.

This clonotype was seen a handful of times. The rearrangement uses TRBV20-1 and TRBJ2-3; 12 nucleotides match TRBD2. CDR3 length: 14 amino acids. V lost 6 bases and J lost 4; bases outside the gene matches: 5. Germline V gives CDR1 DFQATT, CDR2 SNEGSKA (reference sequence). CDR3 region: CSARRLAGADTQYF. The CDR3 nucleotides read TGCAGTGCCCGTAGACTAGCGGGAGCAGATACGCAGTATTTT.